A selection of T cell receptor beta chains follows, all from one sample in a study of draining lymph node invasion in breast cancer. MiXCR, run by TCRdb on the bulk RNA-seq reads, gives a single entry per CDR3 protein. The table includes 2,900 or so distinct CDR3 sequences, approximately 47% detected once. The material sequenced was sorted memory Tregs from a lymph node. The receptors derive from a female donor with luminal breast cancer. Each CDR3 is given with its conserved first and last residue. The D gene is left open where the match is weak. Rows give clone size only sometimes, using once, few, many, or a class for an expanded clone.

V gene: TRBV4-1; J gene: TRBJ1-5; clone size: .; D gene: .; CDR3 protein: CASSQEGRSNQPQHF; CDR3 DNA: TGCGCCAGCAGCCAAGAGGGGCGGAGCAATCAGCCCCAGCATTTT
V gene: TRBV15; J gene: TRBJ2-1; clone size: .; D gene: .; CDR3 protein: CATSRDLEGAGEQFF; CDR3 DNA: TGTGCCACCAGCAGAGATCTGGAGGGAGCGGGTGAGCAGTTCTTC
V gene: TRBV5-1; J gene: TRBJ2-1; clone size: .; D gene: TRBD2; CDR3 protein: CASSLDSGKYNEQFF; CDR3 DNA: TGCGCCAGCAGCTTGGATAGCGGGAAATACAATGAGCAGTTCTTC
V gene: TRBV4-3; J gene: TRBJ2-7; clone size: .; D gene: TRBD2; CDR3 protein: CASSQAPGGSNSYEQYF; CDR3 DNA: TGCGCCAGCAGCCAAGCCCCAGGCGGGAGCAACTCCTACGAGCAGTACTTC
V gene: TRBV28; J gene: TRBJ2-3; clone size: .; D gene: .; CDR3 protein: CASSLIKQGGTDTQYF; CDR3 DNA: TGTGCCAGCAGTTTAATAAAGCAGGGAGGCACAGATACGCAGTATTTT
V gene: TRBV2; J gene: TRBJ1-5; clone size: few; D gene: .; CDR3 protein: CAGSKGGQPQHF; CDR3 DNA: TGTGCCGGGTCCAAAGGGGGTCAGCCCCAGCATTTT
V gene: TRBV2; J gene: TRBJ2-4; clone size: few; D gene: TRBD2; CDR3 protein: CASSEVVAGGPWAKNIQYF; CDR3 DNA: TGTGCCAGCAGTGAAGTTGTAGCGGGAGGGCCCTGGGCCAAAAACATTCAGTACTTC
V gene: TRBV5-6; J gene: TRBJ2-5; clone size: .; D gene: .; CDR3 protein: CASSPSDFETQYF; CDR3 DNA: TGTGCCAGCAGCCCTTCGGACTTCGAGACCCAGTACTTC
V gene: TRBV5-6; J gene: TRBJ2-1; clone size: large; D gene: .; CDR3 protein: CASSGAVSSYNEQFF; CDR3 DNA: TGTGCCAGCAGCGGAGCGGTGAGCTCCTACAATGAGCAGTTCTTC
V gene: TRBV19; J gene: TRBJ2-1; clone size: .; D gene: TRBD2; CDR3 protein: CASTPSPRGGSYNEQFF; CDR3 DNA: TGTGCCAGTACTCCTTCACCCCGGGGGGGCTCCTACAATGAGCAGTTCTTC
V gene: TRBV4-2; J gene: TRBJ2-5; clone size: .; D gene: TRBD2; CDR3 protein: CASSQGLAGGPETQYF; CDR3 DNA: TGTGCCAGCAGCCAAGGACTAGCGGGTGGGCCAGAGACCCAGTACTTC
V gene: TRBV13; J gene: TRBJ2-7; clone size: .; D gene: TRBD2; CDR3 protein: CASSLASGSYEQYF; CDR3 DNA: TGTGCCAGCAGCTTAGCTAGCGGCTCCTACGAGCAGTACTTC
V gene: TRBV6-5; J gene: TRBJ1-2; clone size: .; D gene: .; CDR3 protein: CASSSGRFYTF; CDR3 DNA: TGTGCCAGCAGTTCCGGACGTTTCTACACCTTC
V gene: TRBV11-2; J gene: TRBJ1-5; clone size: few; D gene: TRBD1; CDR3 protein: CASSQEAGGPQHF; CDR3 DNA: TGTGCCAGCAGCCAAGAGGCAGGGGGTCCCCAGCATTTT
V gene: TRBV13; J gene: TRBJ2-1; clone size: .; D gene: .; CDR3 protein: CASSLATSPNEQFF; CDR3 DNA: TGTGCCAGCAGCTTAGCCACTAGCCCCAATGAGCAGTTCTTC
V gene: TRBV11-2; J gene: TRBJ1-6; clone size: .; D gene: .; CDR3 protein: CASSLGDPLHF; CDR3 DNA: TGTGCCAGCAGCTTAGGGGACCCCCTCCACTTT
V gene: TRBV12-3/TRBV12-4; J gene: TRBJ1-1; clone size: .; D gene: .; CDR3 protein: CASSLMVTEAFF; CDR3 DNA: TGTGCCAGCAGTTTAATGGTGACTGAAGCTTTCTTT
V gene: TRBV11-2; J gene: TRBJ2-3; clone size: .; D gene: .; CDR3 protein: CASSPSGTDTQYF; CDR3 DNA: TGTGCCAGCAGCCCCAGTGGTACAGATACGCAGTATTTT
V gene: TRBV27; J gene: TRBJ2-3; clone size: .; D gene: .; CDR3 protein: CASSPFVSDTQYF; CDR3 DNA: TGTGCCAGCAGCCCCTTTGTATCAGATACGCAGTATTTT
V gene: TRBV9; J gene: TRBJ1-2; clone size: once; D gene: .; CDR3 protein: CASSRARADGYTF; CDR3 DNA: TGTGCCAGCAGCCGGGCAAGAGCGGATGGCTACACCTTC
V gene: TRBV5-4; J gene: TRBJ1-2; clone size: .; D gene: TRBD1; CDR3 protein: CASSREGGNYGYTF; CDR3 DNA: TGTGCCAGCAGCAGGGAAGGGGGCAACTATGGCTACACCTTC
V gene: TRBV11-2; J gene: TRBJ2-5; clone size: large; D gene: .; CDR3 protein: CASSRQGGETQYF; CDR3 DNA: TGTGCCAGCAGCCGGCAGGGAGGAGAGACCCAGTACTTC
V gene: TRBV5-1; J gene: TRBJ2-5; clone size: few; D gene: .; CDR3 protein: CASSRDIPQETQYF; CDR3 DNA: TGCGCCAGCAGCCGGGACATTCCCCAAGAGACCCAGTACTTC
V gene: TRBV10-3; J gene: TRBJ2-1; clone size: .; D gene: TRBD1; CDR3 protein: CAISDIEGADEQFF; CDR3 DNA: TGTGCCATCAGTGACATAGAGGGGGCGGATGAGCAGTTCTTC
V gene: TRBV24-1; J gene: TRBJ2-7; clone size: .; D gene: .; CDR3 protein: CATSELDGYEQYF; CDR3 DNA: TGTGCCACCAGTGAATTGGACGGATACGAGCAGTACTTC